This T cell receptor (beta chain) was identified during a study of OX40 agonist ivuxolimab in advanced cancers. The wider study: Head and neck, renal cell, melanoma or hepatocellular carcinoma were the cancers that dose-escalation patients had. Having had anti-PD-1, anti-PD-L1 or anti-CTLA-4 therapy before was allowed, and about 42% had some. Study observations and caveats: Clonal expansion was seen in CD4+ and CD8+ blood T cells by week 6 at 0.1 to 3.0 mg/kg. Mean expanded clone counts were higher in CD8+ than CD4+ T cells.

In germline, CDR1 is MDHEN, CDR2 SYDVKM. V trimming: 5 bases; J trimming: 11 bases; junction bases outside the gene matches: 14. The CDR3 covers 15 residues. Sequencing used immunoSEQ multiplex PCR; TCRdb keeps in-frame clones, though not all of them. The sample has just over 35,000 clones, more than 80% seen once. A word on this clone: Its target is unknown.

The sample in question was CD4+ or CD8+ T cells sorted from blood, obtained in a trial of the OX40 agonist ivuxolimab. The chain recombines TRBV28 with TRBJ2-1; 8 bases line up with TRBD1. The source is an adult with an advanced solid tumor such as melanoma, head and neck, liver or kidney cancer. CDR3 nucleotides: TGTGCCAGCAGTCCCCCCGGACAGGGCCTTAGACAGCAGTTCTTC. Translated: CASSPPGQGLRQQFF.